A selection of T cell receptor beta chains follows, all from one sample in a study of T cell repertoires in cytomegalovirus infection. Antigens for these TCRs are unknown. TCRdb processed the reads anew with MiXCR; each CDR3 protein has one entry. The table shows approximately 1,000,000 distinct CDR3 sequences, with approximately 30% occurring only once. Sequences were derived from cultured CD8+ T cells from PBMCs, sampled from culture after CMV antigen stimulation. These TCRs come from a human donor in good health (CMV status not recorded). Some clones in this sample may be carry-over from other donors' samples. CDR3s include the opening cysteine and the closing phenylalanine or tryptophan. The order of the fields is clone size, V gene, D gene, J gene, CDR3 DNA, CDR3 protein. D genes are given only for firm matches. Expanded clones get a size class; other rows say once, few or many, or leave the size out.

clone_size: NA; v_call: TRBV23-1; d_call: NA; j_call: TRBJ2-2; cdr3_nt: TGCGCCAGCAGTCCTAGCACCCAGTCGAACACCGGGGAGCTGTTTTTT; cdr3_aa: CASSPSTQSNTGELFF
clone_size: many; v_call: TRBV6-5; d_call: NA; j_call: TRBJ2-2; cdr3_nt: TGTGCCAGCAGTTTCGGACTGGAGACCGGGGAGCTGTTTTTT; cdr3_aa: CASSFGLETGELFF
clone_size: NA; v_call: TRBV4-2; d_call: NA; j_call: TRBJ1-6; cdr3_nt: TGTGCCAGCAGCTTAACGACTAGCAGGACAAGAAATAATTCACCCCTCCACTTT; cdr3_aa: CASSLTTSRTRNNSPLHF
clone_size: NA; v_call: TRBV6-5; d_call: TRBD2; j_call: TRBJ2-7; cdr3_nt: TGTGCCAGCAGTTACCAGGGACTACCATATCAACCCTACGAGCAGTACTTC; cdr3_aa: CASSYQGLPYQPYEQYF
clone_size: once; v_call: TRBV9; d_call: NA; j_call: TRBJ1-1; cdr3_nt: TGTGCCAGCAGCGTAGGGAAAAAGAACACTGAAGCTTTCTTT; cdr3_aa: CASSVGKKNTEAFF
clone_size: NA; v_call: TRBV27; d_call: NA; j_call: TRBJ1-2; cdr3_nt: TGTGCCAGCAGTTTATCGATTGCAGGGACCGGCTACACCTTC; cdr3_aa: CASSLSIAGTGYTF
clone_size: NA; v_call: TRBV27; d_call: NA; j_call: TRBJ1-5; cdr3_nt: TGTGCCAGCAGACCCGAAGGTATCAATCAGCCCCAGCATTTT; cdr3_aa: CASRPEGINQPQHF
clone_size: few; v_call: TRBV27; d_call: NA; j_call: TRBJ2-7; cdr3_nt: TGTGCCAGCAGTTTTATAGGACAGATTTACGAGCAGTACTTC; cdr3_aa: CASSFIGQIYEQYF
clone_size: few; v_call: TRBV5-6; d_call: TRBD1; j_call: TRBJ2-7; cdr3_nt: TGTGCCAGCAGCAAAGCCTTGGGACAGACTATACCATACGAGCAGTACTTC; cdr3_aa: CASSKALGQTIPYEQYF
clone_size: few; v_call: TRBV5-5; d_call: NA; j_call: TRBJ2-1; cdr3_nt: TGTGCCAGCAGCTTGCAGGGGCTGACAGGCAATGAGCAGTTCTTC; cdr3_aa: CASSLQGLTGNEQFF
clone_size: NA; v_call: TRBV6-5; d_call: NA; j_call: TRBJ1-1; cdr3_nt: TGTGCCAGCAGTTACGGGATGGACTTGGAGGGGGCTTTCTTT; cdr3_aa: CASSYGMDLEGAFF
clone_size: few; v_call: TRBV10-3; d_call: TRBD1; j_call: TRBJ2-2; cdr3_nt: TGTGCCATCAAAGGATACGGGACAGACTCGAACACCGGGGAGCTGTTTTTT; cdr3_aa: CAIKGYGTDSNTGELFF
clone_size: many; v_call: TRBV6-5; d_call: NA; j_call: TRBJ1-2; cdr3_nt: TGTGCCAGCAGTTATGGTCCTTATGGCTACACCTTC; cdr3_aa: CASSYGPYGYTF
clone_size: few; v_call: TRBV4-1; d_call: NA; j_call: TRBJ2-2; cdr3_nt: TGCGCCAGCAGCCAAGATCAGGCGGGGTTAAATCCCGGGGAGCTGTTTTTT; cdr3_aa: CASSQDQAGLNPGELFF
clone_size: many; v_call: TRBV7-6; d_call: NA; j_call: TRBJ2-7; cdr3_nt: TGTGCCAGCAGCTTGAGCCTTGAGATATACGAGCAGTACTTC; cdr3_aa: CASSLSLEIYEQYF
clone_size: many; v_call: TRBV7-8; d_call: NA; j_call: TRBJ2-7; cdr3_nt: TGTGCCAGCAGCTTTGTGGAGACAGACTCCTACGAGCAGTACTTC; cdr3_aa: CASSFVETDSYEQYF
clone_size: NA; v_call: TRBV12-3/TRBV12-4; d_call: TRBD1; j_call: TRBJ2-1; cdr3_nt: TGTGCCAGCAGGGCTCCGAGGACAGGAGCTTACAATGAGCAGTTCTTC; cdr3_aa: CASRAPRTGAYNEQFF
clone_size: NA; v_call: TRBV9; d_call: NA; j_call: TRBJ1-1; cdr3_nt: TGTACCAGCAGCGTAGCTGGCCAAAACACTGAAGCTTTCTTT; cdr3_aa: CTSSVAGQNTEAFF
clone_size: few; v_call: TRBV19; d_call: TRBD1; j_call: TRBJ1-1; cdr3_nt: TGTGCCAGTAGTATTTTTCGACCGGGACAGGGGCATTGGATGAACACTGAAGCTTTCTTT; cdr3_aa: CASSIFRPGQGHWMNTEAFF
clone_size: NA; v_call: TRBV7-6; d_call: NA; j_call: TRBJ2-7; cdr3_nt: TGTGCCAGCAGCCAAGGGCAATTACCCTACGAGCAGTACTTC; cdr3_aa: CASSQGQLPYEQYF
clone_size: NA; v_call: TRBV27; d_call: NA; j_call: TRBJ1-1; cdr3_nt: TGTGCCAGCAGTTCAGGGGTTTTGACTGAAGCTTTCTTT; cdr3_aa: CASSSGVLTEAFF
clone_size: NA; v_call: TRBV28; d_call: NA; j_call: TRBJ1-2; cdr3_nt: TGTGCCAGCAGTTTTGAACAGGTCCCAGCTAACTATGGCTACACCTTC; cdr3_aa: CASSFEQVPANYGYTF
clone_size: NA; v_call: TRBV4-2; d_call: TRBD2; j_call: TRBJ2-3; cdr3_nt: TGTGCCAGCAGCCAACCCCCGTCGGGGGGGAGGACAGATACGCAGTATTTT; cdr3_aa: CASSQPPSGGRTDTQYF
clone_size: NA; v_call: TRBV14; d_call: NA; j_call: TRBJ1-1; cdr3_nt: TGTGCCAGCAGCTGGGGAATGTTTAACACTGAAGCTTTCTTT; cdr3_aa: CASSWGMFNTEAFF
clone_size: NA; v_call: TRBV2; d_call: TRBD1; j_call: TRBJ2-2; cdr3_nt: TGTGCCAGCAGTGAATGGACAGGGCCAGACAACGGGGAGCTGTTTTTT; cdr3_aa: CASSEWTGPDNGELFF
clone_size: NA; v_call: TRBV9; d_call: NA; j_call: TRBJ1-3; cdr3_nt: TGTGCCAGCAGCGCGCCCTCTGGAAACACCATATATTTT; cdr3_aa: CASSAPSGNTIYF
clone_size: NA; v_call: TRBV6-5; d_call: NA; j_call: TRBJ1-3; cdr3_nt: TGTGCCAGCAGTTACGGGGGGGGGACGCGAAACACCATATATTTT; cdr3_aa: CASSYGGGTRNTIYF
clone_size: NA; v_call: TRBV27; d_call: NA; j_call: TRBJ1-4; cdr3_nt: TGTGCCAGCAGTGGAGAGGGGGAGGATGAAAAACTGTTTTTT; cdr3_aa: CASSGEGEDEKLFF
clone_size: few; v_call: TRBV14; d_call: TRBD1; j_call: TRBJ1-6; cdr3_nt: TGTGCCAGCAGCACCTACAGGGGAAGCTCCTATAATTCACCCCTCCACTTT; cdr3_aa: CASSTYRGSSYNSPLHF
clone_size: NA; v_call: TRBV10-3; d_call: TRBD1; j_call: TRBJ1-2; cdr3_nt: TGTGCCATCACAACAGGGGAAAGCTACACCTTC; cdr3_aa: CAITTGESYTF
clone_size: NA; v_call: TRBV6-2/TRBV6-3; d_call: NA; j_call: TRBJ2-2; cdr3_nt: TGTGCCAGCCTAGGGGGTATGAACACCGGGGAGCTGTTTTTT; cdr3_aa: CASLGGMNTGELFF
clone_size: NA; v_call: TRBV7-4; d_call: TRBD1; j_call: TRBJ1-1; cdr3_nt: TGTGCCAGCAGCTTAGTGGATTGGGGACAGCGCTTTGAGGCTTTCAACACTGAAGCTTTCTTT; cdr3_aa: CASSLVDWGQRFEAFNTEAFF
clone_size: many; v_call: TRBV7-8; d_call: NA; j_call: TRBJ2-1; cdr3_nt: TGTGCCAGCAGCTGGGACTCGGGGGCCCGAGGGCAGTTCTTC; cdr3_aa: CASSWDSGARGQFF
clone_size: NA; v_call: TRBV6-6; d_call: NA; j_call: TRBJ2-1; cdr3_nt: TGTGCCAGCAGAACAGAGGAGGGTCAACCGGGGAATGAGCAGTTCTTC; cdr3_aa: CASRTEEGQPGNEQFF
clone_size: NA; v_call: TRBV19; d_call: TRBD2; j_call: TRBJ2-1; cdr3_nt: TGTGCCAGTAGTGCCAAGGTAGCGGGCTCCTACAATGAGCAGTTCTTC; cdr3_aa: CASSAKVAGSYNEQFF
clone_size: NA; v_call: TRBV6-6; d_call: NA; j_call: TRBJ2-1; cdr3_nt: TGTGCCAGCAGTTACGCCACAGGGAGTTACAATGAGCAGTTCTTC; cdr3_aa: CASSYATGSYNEQFF
clone_size: NA; v_call: TRBV5-1; d_call: NA; j_call: TRBJ2-5; cdr3_nt: TGCGCCAGCAGCCCGGAACAGGGGACTGAACAAGAGACCCAGTACTTC; cdr3_aa: CASSPEQGTEQETQYF
clone_size: NA; v_call: TRBV7-9; d_call: TRBD1; j_call: TRBJ2-2; cdr3_nt: TGTGCCAGCAGCTTCGGTGGGTCCGGACAGGGCCCCACCGGGGAGCTGTTTTTT; cdr3_aa: CASSFGGSGQGPTGELFF
clone_size: NA; v_call: TRBV24-1; d_call: TRBD2; j_call: TRBJ2-1; cdr3_nt: TGTGCCACCAGTGATTCCCCGGTTAGCGGGGGGTTTTATGAGCAGTTCTTC; cdr3_aa: CATSDSPVSGGFYEQFF
clone_size: many; v_call: TRBV6-1; d_call: TRBD1; j_call: TRBJ1-1; cdr3_nt: TGTGCCAGCTCATACAGGGGGCAGAACACTGAAGCTTTCTTT; cdr3_aa: CASSYRGQNTEAFF
clone_size: NA; v_call: TRBV25-1; d_call: NA; j_call: TRBJ1-1; cdr3_nt: TGTGCCAGCAGTGAATACCGCACGAACACTGAAGCTTTCTTT; cdr3_aa: CASSEYRTNTEAFF
clone_size: few; v_call: TRBV7-3; d_call: NA; j_call: TRBJ1-5; cdr3_nt: TGTGCCAGCAGTCCGGAGTCGGACAGCCCTATTTTGAAGCCCCAGCATTTT; cdr3_aa: CASSPESDSPILKPQHF
clone_size: few; v_call: TRBV18; d_call: NA; j_call: TRBJ2-1; cdr3_nt: TGTGCCAGCTCACCCAAGACAGACGAGCAGTTCTTC; cdr3_aa: CASSPKTDEQFF
clone_size: NA; v_call: TRBV12-3/TRBV12-4; d_call: NA; j_call: TRBJ2-5; cdr3_nt: TGTGCCTCTGCTCCGGGGTTTGGAGAGACCCAGTACTTC; cdr3_aa: CASAPGFGETQYF
clone_size: NA; v_call: TRBV27; d_call: NA; j_call: TRBJ1-2; cdr3_nt: TGTGCCAGCAGTTTATCGGTCGGATCGGCCGTTAACTATGGCTACACCTTC; cdr3_aa: CASSLSVGSAVNYGYTF
clone_size: NA; v_call: TRBV2; d_call: NA; j_call: TRBJ1-1; cdr3_nt: TGTGCCAGCAGTGAGAGGACCCGATGGTTTGAAGCTTTCTTT; cdr3_aa: CASSERTRWFEAFF
clone_size: NA; v_call: TRBV11-2; d_call: TRBD1; j_call: TRBJ2-1; cdr3_nt: TGTGCCAGCAGAAGGGACAGGGGTTCCTACAATGAGCAGTTCTTC; cdr3_aa: CASRRDRGSYNEQFF
clone_size: few; v_call: TRBV7-6; d_call: NA; j_call: TRBJ1-3; cdr3_nt: TGTGCCAGCAGCGCCCAGCCCAGTTCGGACACCATATATTTT; cdr3_aa: CASSAQPSSDTIYF
clone_size: NA; v_call: TRBV12-3/TRBV12-4; d_call: TRBD1; j_call: TRBJ2-3; cdr3_nt: TGTGCCAGCGGTGCGCCGGATCGGGACAGGGCCACAGATACGCAGTATTTT; cdr3_aa: CASGAPDRDRATDTQYF
clone_size: few; v_call: TRBV6-2/TRBV6-3; d_call: TRBD1; j_call: TRBJ2-1; cdr3_nt: TGTGCCAGCATCGTTACCTTGGGACAGGGGACTTACAATGAGCAGTTCTTC; cdr3_aa: CASIVTLGQGTYNEQFF
clone_size: few; v_call: TRBV4-1; d_call: NA; j_call: TRBJ1-1; cdr3_nt: TGCGCCAGCAGCCAAGACGTGGGTTTCGAAGCTTTCTTT; cdr3_aa: CASSQDVGFEAFF
clone_size: NA; v_call: TRBV7-3; d_call: NA; j_call: TRBJ1-2; cdr3_nt: TGTGCCAGCTCCCTATTGGGGAGGGAGGGCTACACCTTC; cdr3_aa: CASSLLGREGYTF
clone_size: many; v_call: TRBV9; d_call: NA; j_call: TRBJ2-3; cdr3_nt: TGTGCCAGCAGCGAGGGCCGGTACACAGATACGCAGTATTTT; cdr3_aa: CASSEGRYTDTQYF
clone_size: NA; v_call: TRBV27; d_call: NA; j_call: TRBJ1-2; cdr3_nt: TGTGCCAGCAGGGACGGGACTAACTATGGCTACACCTTC; cdr3_aa: CASRDGTNYGYTF
clone_size: many; v_call: TRBV12-3/TRBV12-4; d_call: NA; j_call: TRBJ1-1; cdr3_nt: TGTGCCAGCAGAGAGGGCACTGAAGCTTTCTTT; cdr3_aa: CASREGTEAFF